These 7 T cell receptor beta chains were all obtained from the same sample, sequenced in a study of spatial heterogeneity in lung cancer (dated 2019 in TCRdb). The time point label, as the study defines it: sample taken at primary tumor resection. The library was built by means of 5' RACE. The sequencing machine was a NextSeq 500. TCRdb trimmed the raw reads at Q25, called clones with MiXCR and kept productive beta chains. CDR3 protein sequences are deduplicated, and each keeps its most common genes and DNA. Across this sample there are roughly 48,000 distinct CDR3 sequences, with less than 6% seen only once. 11% of the sample rests with the top ten. The material sequenced was PBMCs, taken at surgery. Source of these receptors: a male donor with early-stage non-small cell lung cancer.

There are many counts of this clonotype. The rearrangement links TRBV7-9 to TRBJ2-3; TRBD1 or TRBD2 may be the D gene (5 bases each). Per germline, CDR1 SEHNR and CDR2 FQNEAQ (reference sequence). The CDR3 runs 13 residues. V was clipped by 5 bases and J by 4 bases, with 10 bases between them. The DNA of the CDR3 is TGTGCCAGCAGCCCGAGGGGCCCAGATACGCAGTATTTT. Its protein is CASSPRGPDTQYF.

This clonotype has ten or more counts. This chain uses TRBV9 with TRBJ2-3; 8 nucleotides align to TRBD2. The CDR3 consists of 16 residues. Unmatched junction bases numbered 3, after V lost 0 bases and J lost 0 bases. CDR1 SGDLS and CDR2 YYNGEE come from the germline V gene. The CDR3 region has the DNA TGTGCCAGCAGCGTAGCTTCTAGCGGGAGCACAGATACGCAGTATTTT. Translation gives CASSVASSGSTDTQYF.

This clonotype was seen at least ten times. The chain has TRBV9 and TRBJ2-3; TRBD2 matches 9 bases. V shed 3 bases and J 6 bases; nucleotides not matched to a gene: 8. The CDR3 loop spans 15 amino acids. In germline, CDR1 is SGDLS, CDR2 YYNGEE. The DNA for the CDR3 is TGTGCCAGCAGCGCGGGACTAGCAGGATCGGATACGCAGTATTTT. Amino acid sequence: CASSAGLAGSDTQYF.

In its sample, this clonotype was seen many times. The genes are TRBV7-9 and TRBJ2-7; 8 bases map to TRBD1. Germline V CDR1 and CDR2: SEHNR, FQNEAQ (reference sequence). V lost 6 bases and J lost 2; bases outside the gene matches: 6. There are 14 residues in the CDR3. CDR3 coding DNA: TGTGCCAGCAGTTCCGGGACAGGAGCCTACGAGCAGTACTTC. Its protein product is CASSSGTGAYEQYF.

This clonotype was seen repeatedly, ten times or more. Germline and junction disagree at one end, which may indicate a read error. The J gene is TRBJ2-6, the V gene TRBV15; D is uncertain. CDR1 LNHNV and CDR2 YYDKDF come from the germline V gene (reference sequence). This CDR3 contains 18 residues. This CDR3 reads CATITRDRPSSGANVLTF. The CDR3 DNA reads TGTGCCACCATTACCCGAGATCGTCCGAGCTCTGGCGCCAACGTCCTGACTTTC.

Many counts were recorded for this clonotype. The CDR3 bases are TGCGCCAGCGCCCGGGACCCTGTTGAGGAGCTGTTTTTT. This translates into CASARDPVEELFF. The chain recombines TRBV10-1 with TRBJ2-2; the D call may be TRBD1 or TRBD2 (5 bases each). Trimming stripped 8 bases from V and 10 bases from J, with 17 bases between. The CDR3 covers 13 residues. The germline V gene has CDR1 WNHNN and CDR2 SYGVQD (reference sequence).

This clonotype occurred many times. The rearrangement joins TRBV6-1 to TRBJ2-7; TRBD1 is a possible D gene (5 bases). Germline CDR1 and CDR2: MNHNS and SASEGT. Trimming left V 4 bases short and J 3 bases short, with 13 bases between. This CDR3 region has 14 residues. Written as DNA, the CDR3 is TGTGCCAGCAGTGCCCGACAGATTATCTACGAGCAGTACTTC. Its translation is CASSARQIIYEQYF.